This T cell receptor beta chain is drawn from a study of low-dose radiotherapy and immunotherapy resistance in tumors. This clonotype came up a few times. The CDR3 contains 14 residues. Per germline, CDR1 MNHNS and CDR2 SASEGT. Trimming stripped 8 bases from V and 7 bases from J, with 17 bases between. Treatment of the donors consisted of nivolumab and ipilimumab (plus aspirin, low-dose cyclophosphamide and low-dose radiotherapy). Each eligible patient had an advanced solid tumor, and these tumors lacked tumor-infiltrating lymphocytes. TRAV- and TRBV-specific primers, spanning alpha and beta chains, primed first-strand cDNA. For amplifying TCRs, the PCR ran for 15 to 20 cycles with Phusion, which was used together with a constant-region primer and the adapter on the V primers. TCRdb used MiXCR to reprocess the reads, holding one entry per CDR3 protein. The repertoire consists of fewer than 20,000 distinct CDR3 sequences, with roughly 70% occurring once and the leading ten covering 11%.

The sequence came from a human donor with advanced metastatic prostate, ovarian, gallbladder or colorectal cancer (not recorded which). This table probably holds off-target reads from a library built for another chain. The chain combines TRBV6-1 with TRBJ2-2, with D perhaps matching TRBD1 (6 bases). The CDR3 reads CASLQGRGIGELFF. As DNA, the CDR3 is TGTGCCAGCCTCCAGGGCAGGGGCATCGGGGAGCTGTTTTTT.